The sequence of this T cell receptor beta chain was determined in a study of T cells in Graves' hyperthyroidism and ophthalmopathy. This clonotype was observed a few times. V gave up 3 bases and J gave up 5 bases; unmatched junction bases: 7. Germline CDR1 is SGHRS and CDR2 is YFSETQ. This CDR3 is built from 14 residues. There were TCR beta CDR3 regions amplified from RNA transcripts. The HTBI primer set served for first-round RT-PCR of the TCR CDR3. TCRdb itself ran the multiplex PCR reads through MiXCR, one entry per CDR3 protein. The sample comprises approximately 570,000 distinct CDR3 sequences, less than 20% of which are singletons, and 47% rests with the top ten.

The specimen was blood. This sequence joins TRBV5-1 and TRBJ2-5, with 7 bases matching TRBD1. The sequence was collected from a man aged 40-55 years with Graves' ophthalmopathy. The CDR3 nucleotides read TGCGCCAGCAGCTGGACAGGAAGAAGGGAGACCCAGTACTTC. It encodes CASSWTGRRETQYF.